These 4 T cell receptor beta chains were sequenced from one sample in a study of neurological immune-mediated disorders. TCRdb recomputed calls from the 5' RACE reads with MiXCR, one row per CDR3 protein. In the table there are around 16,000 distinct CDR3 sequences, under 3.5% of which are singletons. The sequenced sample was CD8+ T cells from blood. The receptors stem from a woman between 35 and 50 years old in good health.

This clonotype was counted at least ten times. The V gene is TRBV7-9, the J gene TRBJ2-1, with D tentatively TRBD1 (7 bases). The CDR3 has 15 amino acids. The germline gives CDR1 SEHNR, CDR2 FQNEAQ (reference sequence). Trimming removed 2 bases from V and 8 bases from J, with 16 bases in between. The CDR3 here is CASSLQGGLNDEQFF. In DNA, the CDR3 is TGTGCCAGCAGCTTACAGGGGGGACTGAATGATGAGCAGTTCTTC.

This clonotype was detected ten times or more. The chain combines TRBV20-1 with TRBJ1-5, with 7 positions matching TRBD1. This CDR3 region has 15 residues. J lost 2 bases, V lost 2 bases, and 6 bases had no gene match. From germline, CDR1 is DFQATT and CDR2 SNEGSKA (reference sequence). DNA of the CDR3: TGCAGTGCTAGATCGACCACAGGGGGCAATCAGCCCCAGCATTTT. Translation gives CSARSTTGGNQPQHF.

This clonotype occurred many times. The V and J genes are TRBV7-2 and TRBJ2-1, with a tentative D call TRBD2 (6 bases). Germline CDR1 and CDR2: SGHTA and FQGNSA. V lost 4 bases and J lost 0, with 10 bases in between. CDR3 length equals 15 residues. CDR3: CASSSLGGSYNEQFF. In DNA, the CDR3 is TGTGCCAGCAGCTCCCTCGGGGGCTCCTACAATGAGCAGTTCTTC.

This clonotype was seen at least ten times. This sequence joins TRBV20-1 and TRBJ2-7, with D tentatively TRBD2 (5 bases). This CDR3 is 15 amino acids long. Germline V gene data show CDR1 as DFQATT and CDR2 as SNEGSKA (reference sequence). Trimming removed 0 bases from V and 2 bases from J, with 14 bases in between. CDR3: CSARDLASPTYEQYF. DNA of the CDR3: TGCAGTGCTAGAGATCTTGCTAGCCCAACCTACGAGCAGTACTTC.